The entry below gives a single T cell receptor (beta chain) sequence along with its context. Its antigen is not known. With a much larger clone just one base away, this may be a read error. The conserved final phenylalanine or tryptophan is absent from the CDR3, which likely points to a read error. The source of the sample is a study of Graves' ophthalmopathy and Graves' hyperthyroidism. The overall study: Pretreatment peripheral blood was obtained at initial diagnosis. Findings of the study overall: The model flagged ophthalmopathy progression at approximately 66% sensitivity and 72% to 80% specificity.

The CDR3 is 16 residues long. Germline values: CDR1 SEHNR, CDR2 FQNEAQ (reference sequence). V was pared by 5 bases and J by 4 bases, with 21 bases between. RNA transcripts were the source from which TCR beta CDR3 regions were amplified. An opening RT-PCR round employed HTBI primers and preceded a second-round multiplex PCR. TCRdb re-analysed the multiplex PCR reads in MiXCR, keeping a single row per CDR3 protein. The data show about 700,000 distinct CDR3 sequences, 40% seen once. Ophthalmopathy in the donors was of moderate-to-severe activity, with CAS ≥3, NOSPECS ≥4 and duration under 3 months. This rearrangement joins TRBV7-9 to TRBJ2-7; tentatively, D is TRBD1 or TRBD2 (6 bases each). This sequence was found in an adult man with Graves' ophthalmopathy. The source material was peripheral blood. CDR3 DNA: TGTGCCAGCAGCCCTTCGGGGGCCTGGGGGGCATACGAGCAGTACTGC. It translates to CASSPSGAWGAYEQYC.